A selection of T cell receptor beta chains follows, all from one sample in a study of cytomegalovirus exposure and HLA in healthy donors. Clones were read by immunoSEQ multiplex PCR, and TCRdb kept only the in-frame ones, dropping some. The sample holds roughly 190,000 clones, roughly 76% seen once. The sequenced sample was PBMCs. Every receptor here comes from a middle-aged man in good health and CMV-seropositive. CDR3s include the opening cysteine and the closing phenylalanine or tryptophan. A D gene is named only where the DNA matches it firmly. Size tells how often a clone was seen (once, few, many) or the class of an expanded clone, and some rows leave it out.

15 | TRBJ1-4 | NA | NA | TRBV6-6 | CASARWAGGSEKLFF | TGTGCCAGCGCGAGATGGGCGGGGGGCAGTGAAAAACTGTTTTTT
13 | TRBJ2-7 | NA | NA | TRBV30 | CAWNLAGVGEQYF | TGTGCCTGGAACCTGGCAGGGGTCGGCGAGCAGTACTTC
12 | TRBJ2-1 | NA | NA | TRBV6-5 | CASSSDRDKQFF | TGTGCCAGCAGTTCCGACCGGGACAAGCAGTTCTTC
15 | TRBJ2-1 | NA | TRBD2 | TRBV7-3 | CASSLTSGVHHEQFF | TGTGCCAGCAGCTTAACAAGCGGGGTACACCACGAGCAGTTCTTC
15 | TRBJ1-1 | NA | NA | TRBV7-9 | CASSPNQGLNTEAFF | TGTGCCAGCAGTCCCAATCAGGGGTTGAACACTGAAGCTTTCTTT
15 | TRBJ2-2 | NA | NA | TRBV9 | CASSVGTANTGELFF | TGTGCCAGCAGCGTAGGGACAGCAAACACCGGGGAGCTGTTTTTT
12 | TRBJ1-1 | NA | NA | TRBV10-2 | CAAQVMNTEAFF | TGCGCCGCACAGGTAATGAACACTGAAGCTTTCTTT
16 | TRBJ1-4 | NA | TRBD1 | TRBV7-9 | CASSLGGTATNEKLFF | TGTGCCAGCAGCTTAGGGGGGACAGCAACTAATGAAAAACTGTTTTTT
14 | TRBJ1-2 | NA | NA | TRBV4-3 | CASSQDPRSYGYTF | TGCGCCAGCAGCCAAGACCCCCGTTCTTATGGCTACACCTTC
18 | TRBJ2-2 | few | NA | TRBV7-9 | CASSHGRTGDLNTGELFF | TGCGCCAGCAGCCACGGCCGAACAGGAGACCTTAACACCGGGGAGCTGTTTTTT
13 | TRBJ1-2 | NA | NA | TRBV14 | CASSQVQSSGYTF | TGTGCCAGCAGCCAAGTACAGTCTTCTGGCTACACCTTC
15 | TRBJ1-4 | NA | TRBD1 | TRBV28 | CASRLQGGINEKLFF | TGTGCCAGCAGACTGCAGGGGGGCATAAATGAAAAACTGTTTTTT
12 | TRBJ1-2 | once | NA | TRBV28 | CASHSPGDGYTF | TGTGCCAGCCATTCTCCGGGAGACGGCTACACCTTC
15 | TRBJ1-5 | NA | TRBD1 | TRBV6-1 | CASRTGRSREQPQHF | TGTGCCAGCAGGACAGGGCGCTCTCGAGAACAGCCCCAGCATTTT
17 | TRBJ2-6 | NA | NA | TRBV7-2 | CASSSTGWPSGANVLTF | TGTGCCAGCAGCTCCACAGGGTGGCCCTCTGGGGCCAACGTCCTGACTTTC
14 | TRBJ1-2 | NA | NA | TRBV28 | CASRGLPSNYGYTF | TGTGCCAGCAGGGGACTCCCCTCAAACTATGGCTACACCTTC
15 | TRBJ2-5 | few | TRBD2 | TRBV25-1 | CASSDSGGNLETQYF | TGTGCCAGCAGTGATAGCGGGGGGAACCTAGAGACCCAGTACTTC
14 | TRBJ1-1 | NA | NA | TRBV14 | CASSQTRTNTEAFF | TGTGCCAGCAGCCAAACTCGTACCAACACTGAAGCTTTCTTT
15 | TRBJ1-6 | NA | TRBD1 | TRBV10-3 | CAISDGDRQGSPLHF | TGTGCCATCAGTGATGGGGACAGACAGGGGTCACCCCTCCACTTT
11 | TRBJ1-3 | few | NA | TRBV10-3 | CATTPGDTIYF | TGTGCCACCACCCCAGGGGACACCATATATTTT
14 | TRBJ2-3 | NA | TRBD1 | TRBV9 | CASSGGQSTDTQYF | TGTGCCAGCAGCGGGGGACAGAGCACAGATACGCAGTATTTT
15 | TRBJ2-7 | NA | TRBD2 | TRBV9 | CASSPRLAGGLEQYF | TGTGCCAGCAGCCCCAGACTAGCGGGGGGGCTCGAGCAGTACTTC
15 | TRBJ2-5 | NA | TRBD1 | TRBV10-3 | CAISPGQGLGETQYF | TGTGCCATCAGTCCGGGACAGGGGCTGGGAGAGACCCAGTACTTC
16 | TRBJ2-5 | NA | TRBD1 | TRBV19 | CASSTPTGTGIETQYF | TGTGCCAGTAGTACGCCCACCGGGACAGGGATAGAGACCCAGTACTTC
14 | TRBJ2-7 | NA | NA | TRBV5-1 | CASSLQGPPNEQYF | TGCGCCAGCAGCTTGCAGGGCCCCCCCAACGAGCAGTACTTC
16 | TRBJ2-7 | NA | TRBD1 | TRBV7-2 | CASSLRPGTGSYEQYF | TGTGCCAGCAGCTTGAGACCCGGGACAGGCTCCTACGAGCAGTACTTC
16 | TRBJ1-5 | NA | NA | TRBV27 | CASSSYLQGSGQPQHF | TGTGCCAGCAGTTCTTATCTACAGGGATCGGGACAGCCCCAGCATTTT
16 | TRBJ2-2 | NA | NA | TRBV6-4 | CASSDLPGKNTGELFF | TGTGCCAGCAGTGACCTTCCAGGAAAGAACACCGGGGAGCTGTTTTTT
13 | TRBJ2-2 | NA | NA | TRBV10-1 | CASSAAGSGELFF | TGCGCCAGCAGTGCGGCGGGGTCCGGGGAGCTGTTTTTT
13 | TRBJ1-4 | NA | NA | TRBV27 | CASFSPRGEKLFF | TGTGCCAGCTTTTCTCCTCGGGGTGAAAAACTGTTTTTT
15 | TRBJ2-2 | NA | NA | TRBV9 | CASSVFSRNTGELFF | TGTGCCAGCAGCGTATTTAGCCGAAACACCGGGGAGCTGTTTTTT
17 | TRBJ1-1 | NA | TRBD1 | TRBV7-9 | CSSSAMPGTGAGIEAFF | TGTTCCAGCAGCGCAATGCCCGGGACAGGGGCAGGAATTGAAGCTTTCTTT
15 | TRBJ2-2 | NA | TRBD1 | TRBV5-4 | CASSGAGGAPGELFF | TGTGCCAGCAGCGGGGCAGGGGGCGCGCCCGGGGAGCTGTTTTTT
16 | TRBJ2-1 | NA | TRBD2 | TRBV6-6 | CASSYPTLGGDNEQFF | TGTGCCAGCAGTTACCCCACCTTGGGGGGGGACAATGAGCAGTTCTTC
16 | TRBJ2-7 | NA | TRBD1 | TRBV19 | CASRITGTGDTYEQYF | TGTGCCAGTAGAATCACCGGGACAGGGGATACCTACGAGCAGTACTTC
12 | TRBJ2-7 | NA | TRBD1 | TRBV19 | CASSDRGYEQYF | TGTGCCAGTAGCGACAGGGGCTACGAGCAGTACTTC
12 | TRBJ2-2 | NA | TRBD2 | TRBV19 | CASRTSPGELFF | TGTGCCAGTAGGACTAGCCCCGGGGAGCTGTTTTTT
15 | TRBJ1-3 | NA | NA | TRBV6-6 | CASSYSGGGGNTIYF | TGTGCCAGCAGTTACTCTGGGGGCGGGGGAAACACCATATATTTT
14 | TRBJ1-1 | NA | NA | TRBV10-3 | CAISSGSPNTEAFF | TGTGCCATCAGTTCCGGGTCTCCGAACACTGAAGCTTTCTTT
15 | TRBJ2-7 | NA | TRBD1 | TRBV6-5 | CASRHETGGSYEQYF | TGTGCCAGCAGGCATGAGACAGGGGGTTCCTACGAGCAGTACTTC